This T cell receptor beta chain was recorded in a study of cytomegalovirus exposure and HLA in healthy donors. V shed 1 base and J shed 0 bases, with 13 bases lying between them. The CDR3 covers 16 residues. Germline-derived CDR1 and CDR2 are SGHDN and FVKESK. Amplification used 60 Vbeta primers and 13 Jbeta primers. Measured with immunoSEQ multiplex PCR; TCRdb has only the in-frame clones, and not every one. Of about 130,000 clones in the sample, around four fifths were seen once. This chain joins TRBV14 and TRBJ2-7, with D perhaps TRBD2 (6 bases). The TCR comes from a female donor in good health and CMV-seronegative. Material for sequencing was PBMCs. The CDR3 DNA sequence: TGTGCCAGCAGCCAAGTGGGAGGCGTAGCCTCCTACGAGCAGTACTTC. This sequence encodes CASSQVGGVASYEQYF.